This T cell receptor beta chain was observed in a study of T cells in Graves' hyperthyroidism and ophthalmopathy. Amplified regions were TCR beta CDR3 sequences from RNA transcripts. The HTBI primer set drove a first-round RT-PCR of the TCR CDR3. Each CDR3 protein gets one entry after TCRdb re-called the multiplex PCR reads with MiXCR. The sample yields hundreds of thousands of distinct CDR3 sequences, roughly a sixth seen once. This CDR3 is built from 20 residues. V was shortened by 4 bases and J by 6 bases, with 35 bases between the two germline ends. Per germline, CDR1 SGHNT and CDR2 YYREEE (reference sequence).

The source of this sequence is a woman in her fifties or sixties with Graves' hyperthyroidism that later progressed to Graves' ophthalmopathy. Material for sequencing was blood. The chain has TRBV5-4 and TRBJ2-7; D is possibly TRBD1 (6 bases). CDR3 amino acids: CASSQDFRGAPLHLQFEQYF. CDR3 DNA: TGTGCCAGCAGCCAAGATTTCAGGGGCGCACCTCTTCACCTTCAATTCGAGCAGTACTTC.